This T cell receptor (beta chain) stems from a study of T cell responses to AZD1222 COVID-19 vaccine. Findings and limits, study-wide: Sampling captured repertoires only after the peak T cell response. When two AZD1222 doses had been given, Spike-specific TCR breadth and depth rose. Baseline seropositivity occurred in only a handful of AZD1222 recipients. In a largely white British group with more females than males, clonal diversity was possibly underestimated.

The germline gives CDR1 KGHSH, CDR2 LQKENI. The CDR3 has 12 residues. Trimming removed 3 bases from V and 8 bases from J; junction bases left unmatched: 1. Points on this clone: Its antigen is as yet unknown.

The protocol was immunoSEQ multiplex PCR, while the TCRdb copy is restricted to in-frame clones and leaves out a portion. The data show over 85,000 clones, around 80% seen once. This receptor was obtained from an adult in good health. J is TRBJ1-2 and V is TRBV18; 9 bases fit TRBD1. The starting material was peripheral blood, obtained on day 0 of AZD1222 vaccination. CDR3 nucleotide sequence: TGTGCCAGCTCACCTGGGACAGGGGGCTACACCTTC. Amino acids: CASSPGTGGYTF.